This T cell receptor beta chain comes out of a study of cytomegalovirus exposure and HLA in healthy donors. The CDR3 sequence is 13 residues long. Germline-derived CDR1 and CDR2 are SGHRS and YFSETQ. V shed 2 bases and J shed 5 bases, with 10 bases lying between them. Produced via immunoSEQ multiplex PCR; TCRdb's table is partial and in-frame only. The sample has just under 150,000 clones; about 87% are singletons. A remark on this clone: As yet, its antigen is unknown.

Study-wide results and caveats: The tendency of first-cohort TCR clusters to co-occur in the roughly 120 validation repertoires was identified by a subsequent analysis. In vitro work confirmed that a few CMV-associated chains recognize CMV antigens.

An approximately 120-subject validation cohort, separate from the roughly 670-subject first cohort, supplied the donors. Input material: PBMCs. The TCR originated in a man aged 18 to 29 in good health and CMV-seropositive. V and J are TRBV5-1 and TRBJ1-2, with D maybe TRBD1 (5 bases). CDR3 residues: CASSFDSNYGYTF. The DNA of the CDR3 is TGCGCCAGCAGCTTTGACAGCAATTATGGCTACACCTTC.